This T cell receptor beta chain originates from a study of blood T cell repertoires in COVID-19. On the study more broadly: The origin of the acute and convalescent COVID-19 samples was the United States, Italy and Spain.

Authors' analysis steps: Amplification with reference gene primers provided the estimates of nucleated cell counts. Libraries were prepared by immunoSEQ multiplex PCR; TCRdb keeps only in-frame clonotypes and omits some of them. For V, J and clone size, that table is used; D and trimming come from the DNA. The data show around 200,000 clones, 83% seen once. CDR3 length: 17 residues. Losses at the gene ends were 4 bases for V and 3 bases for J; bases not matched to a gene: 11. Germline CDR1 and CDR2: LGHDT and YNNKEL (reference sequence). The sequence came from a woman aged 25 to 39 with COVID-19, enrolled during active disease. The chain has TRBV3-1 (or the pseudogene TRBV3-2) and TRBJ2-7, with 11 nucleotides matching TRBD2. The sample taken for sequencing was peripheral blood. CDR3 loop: CASSLYDRGTSGYEQYF. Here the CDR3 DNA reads TGTGCCAGCAGCCTGTATGACAGGGGGACTAGCGGCTACGAGCAGTACTTC.